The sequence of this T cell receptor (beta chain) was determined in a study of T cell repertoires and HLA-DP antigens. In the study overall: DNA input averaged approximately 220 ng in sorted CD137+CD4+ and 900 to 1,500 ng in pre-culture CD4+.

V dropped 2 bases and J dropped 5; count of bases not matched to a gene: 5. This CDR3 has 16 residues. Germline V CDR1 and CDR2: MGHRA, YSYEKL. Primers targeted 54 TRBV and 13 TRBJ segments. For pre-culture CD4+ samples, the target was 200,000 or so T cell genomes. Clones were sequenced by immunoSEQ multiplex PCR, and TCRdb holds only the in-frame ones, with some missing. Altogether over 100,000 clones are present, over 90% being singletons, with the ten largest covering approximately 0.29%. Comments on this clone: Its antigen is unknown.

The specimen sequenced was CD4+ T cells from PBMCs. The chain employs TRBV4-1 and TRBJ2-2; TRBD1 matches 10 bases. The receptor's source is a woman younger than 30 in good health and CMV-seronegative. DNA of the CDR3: TGCGCCAGCAGCCAATGGAGACAGGGGGCGACCGGGGAGCTGTTTTTT. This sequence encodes CASSQWRQGATGELFF.